One and the same sample provided the 32 T cell receptor beta chains below, sequenced in a study of STAT5B mutations in CD4+ large granular lymphocyte leukemia. This table comes from immunoSEQ multiplex PCR, and its TCRdb copy is limited to in-frame clones, with some not included. Among under 40,000 clones listed, 65% to 80% were seen once. Source material: CD4+ T cells from blood buffy coats. The origin of the receptors is a human donor in good health.

This chain links TRBV7-6 with TRBJ1-5; D unclear. V lost 0 bases, J lost 2 bases, and 8 bases lay in between. Germline V gene sequence: CDR1 SGHVS, CDR2 FNYEAQ. This CDR3 contains 15 residues. CDR3 nucleotides: TGTGCCAGCAGCTTAGCCAGCGGGGGCAATCAGCCCCAGCATTTT. Translated: CASSLASGGNQPQHF.

The chain has TRBV11-2 and TRBJ2-7, with unresolved D. V was trimmed by 5 bases and J by 5 bases, leaving 10 bases between them. This CDR3 has 12 amino acids. Germline CDR1 SGHAT, CDR2 FQNNGV. CDR3 DNA sequence: TGTGCCAGCAGCCCACAATCCCACGAGCAGTACTTC. Translated: CASSPQSHEQYF.

The V gene is TRBV5-1, the J gene TRBJ2-2; D not resolved. The CDR3 is 15 residues long. Germline CDR1 and CDR2: SGHRS and YFSETQ. Trimming removed 0 bases from V and 2 bases from J, with 8 bases in between. DNA for the CDR3: TGCGCCAGCAGCTTGGTTCCGGAAAACACCGGGGAGCTGTTTTTT. Its translation is CASSLVPENTGELFF.

This clone has only a few counts. This chain links TRBV30 with TRBJ1-4, with no clear D. The CDR3 is 13 amino acids. V lost 4 bases to trimming and J lost 8 bases, with 14 bases between them. The germline CDR1 and CDR2 sequences are GTSNPN and SVGIG (reference sequence). The CDR3 sequence is CAWMRSLGEKLFF. The CDR3 region has the DNA TGTGCCTGGATGAGGTCCCTTGGGGAAAAACTGTTTTTT.

The V gene is TRBV6-5, the J gene TRBJ2-7; 7 nucleotides agree with TRBD1. Germline V gene lookup returns CDR1 MNHEY and CDR2 SVGAGI. V was clipped by 6 bases and J by 2 bases; unmatched bases: 10. This CDR3 region has 15 residues. In DNA form, the CDR3 reads TGTGCCAGCAGAGCCTCCGGGACAGTTCCCTACGAGCAGTACTTC. Amino acids: CASRASGTVPYEQYF.

The chain couples TRBV10-2 to TRBJ2-5; D call uncertain. V dropped 3 bases and J dropped 6 bases, with 8 bases sitting between them. CDR3 length: 12 amino acids. In germline, CDR1 is WSHSY, CDR2 SAAADI. The CDR3 bases are TGCGCCAGCAGTGACCCGTGGCAGACCCAGTACTTC. Amino acids: CASSDPWQTQYF.

This chain joins TRBV19 and TRBJ1-2, with 9 bases that match TRBD1. The CDR3 contains 13 residues. Germline loops: CDR1 LNHDA, CDR2 SQIVND (reference sequence). V lost 5 bases to trimming and J lost 4 bases; unmatched junction nucleotides: 2. In nucleotides, the CDR3 is TGTGCCAGTAGTGACAGGGGGAGCTATGGCTACACCTTC. Residues: CASSDRGSYGYTF.

In DNA, the CDR3 is TGCGCCAGCAGCTTGGCCTCCGGGGGGAATGAGCAGTTCTTC. Residues: CASSLASGGNEQFF. This chain joins TRBV5-1 and TRBJ2-1; 7 bases align to TRBD2. V lost 0 bases and J lost 7; bases outside the gene matches: 4. The CDR3 totals 14 residues. Germline V lookup: CDR1 SGHRS, CDR2 YFSETQ.

This clone showed up just a few times. J is TRBJ1-4 and V is TRBV5-6; 11 positions agree with TRBD1. The CDR3 loop spans 18 amino acids. CDR1 and CDR2 (germline): SGHDT, YYEEEE. The J segment lost 5 bases and the V segment lost 6 bases, leaving 15 bases of the junction unmatched. CDR3 residues: CASNNKPGQGVRNEKLFF. The CDR3 bases are TGTGCCAGCAACAATAAACCGGGACAGGGGGTACGAAATGAAAAACTGTTTTTT.

J is TRBJ1-5 and V is TRBV30; D is uncertain. The CDR3 covers 13 residues. CDR1 is GTSNPN, CDR2 SVGIG, per germline (reference sequence). Between the trimmed V and J ends, which lost 3 bases and 4 bases, there was a span of 10 bases. The CDR3 reads CAWSGSWNQPQHF. The CDR3 nucleotides read TGTGCCTGGAGCGGAAGCTGGAATCAGCCCCAGCATTTT. The full variable domain, with the rest looked up from reference TRBV30 and TRBJ1-5, is SQTIHQWPATLVQPVGSPLSLECTVEGTSNPNLYWYRQAAGRGLQLLFYSVGIGQISSEVPQNLSASRPQDRQFILSSKKLLLSDSGFYLCAWSGSWNQPQHFGDGTRLSIL.

This chain connects TRBV30 to TRBJ1-5; 10 bases align to TRBD1. In germline, CDR1 is GTSNPN, CDR2 SVGIG (reference sequence). With 3 bases clipped from V and 6 bases from J, the junction kept 14 bases outside the gene matches. CDR3 size: 17 residues. CDR3 sequence: CAWSLGTGEMVAQPQHF. As DNA, the CDR3 is TGTGCCTGGAGCCTCGGGACAGGGGAGATGGTAGCTCAGCCCCAGCATTTT.

The J gene is TRBJ1-3, the V gene TRBV7-8; a weak D match, TRBD1 (5 bases). The germline V gene has CDR1 SGHVS and CDR2 FQNEAQ. Trimming cost V 4 bases and J 4 bases, with 20 bases left between them. This CDR3 region has 17 residues. The CDR3 loop reads CASSSPRGSIIGNTIYF. In DNA form, the CDR3 reads TGTGCCAGCAGCTCCCCGCGGGGCAGCATCATCGGAAACACCATATATTTT.

This chain joins TRBV2 and TRBJ2-2; D is unresolved. The CDR3 consists of 14 residues. The germline V and J ends were trimmed by 0 bases and 6 bases, with 8 bases remaining between them. The germline V gene has CDR1 SNHLY and CDR2 FYNNEI. This CDR3 reads CASSEARVAGELFF. CDR3 in DNA: TGTGCCAGCAGTGAAGCGCGAGTCGCCGGGGAGCTGTTTTTT.

This clone was counted a single time. The chain is built from TRBV14 and TRBJ1-2; D is uncertain. Trimming removed 0 bases from V and 7 bases from J, with 15 bases in between. The CDR3 is 15 amino acids. The germline CDR1 and CDR2 sequences are SGHDN and FVKESK. This CDR3 is CASSQDQVPASGYTF. CDR3 nucleotides: TGTGCCAGCAGCCAAGACCAGGTCCCAGCGTCTGGCTACACCTTC. The variable domain in full, with the rest retrieved from reference TRBV14 and TRBJ1-2, is EAGVTQFPSHSVIEKGQTVTLRCDPISGHDNLYWYRRVMGKEIKFLLHFVKESKQDESGMPNNRFLAERTGGTYSTLKVQPAELEDSGVYFCASSQDQVPASGYTFGSGTRLTVV.

The J gene is TRBJ2-5, the V gene TRBV5-5; D gene ambiguous. Germline V gives CDR1 SGHKS, CDR2 YYEKEE (reference sequence). This CDR3 is built from 15 residues. Trimming shortened V by 0 bases and J by 4 bases, and 13 bases separated the two germline ends. The CDR3 nucleotides read TGTGCCAGCAGCTTGGAATTTCGGGCGAGAGAGACCCAGTACTTC. This translates into CASSLEFRARETQYF. The variable domain in full, completed from reference TRBV5-5 and TRBJ2-5, reads DAGVTQSPTHLIKTRGQQVTLRCSPISGHKSVSWYQQVLGQGPQFIFQYYEKEERGRGNFPDRFSARQFPNYSSELNVNALLLGDSALYLCASSLEFRARETQYFGPGTRLLVL.

The genes are TRBV27 and TRBJ1-6; 9 nucleotides line up with TRBD1. Trimming took 9 bases from V and 11 from J; bases not matched to a gene: 5. CDR1 and CDR2 from the germline V gene are MNHEY and SMNVEV (reference sequence). The CDR3 spans 12 residues. The CDR3 DNA sequence: TGTGCCAGGGGACAGGGAAGGGCACCCCTCCACTTT. It specifies CARGQGRAPLHF.

The rearrangement links TRBV27 to TRBJ1-1; D call uncertain. The V gene's germline CDR1 is MNHEY and CDR2 SMNVEV (reference sequence). V was clipped by 5 bases and J by 4 bases, with 11 bases between them. The CDR3 runs to 13 residues. In nucleotides, the CDR3 is TGTGCCAGCAGTCGGGAGCGGGGCACTGAAGCTTTCTTT. Encoded protein: CASSRERGTEAFF.

The chain joins TRBV30 to TRBJ1-2; possible D gene TRBD1, 6 bases. V was trimmed by 3 bases and J by 4 bases, leaving 12 bases between them. This CDR3 has 13 residues. The germline CDR1 and CDR2 sequences are GTSNPN and SVGIG (reference sequence). CDR3 coding DNA: TGTGCCTGGAGCCGACGGGACACCTATGGCTACACCTTC. Residues: CAWSRRDTYGYTF. Using reference TRBV30 and TRBJ1-2 for the parts outside the CDR3, the full variable domain is SQTIHQWPATLVQPVGSPLSLECTVEGTSNPNLYWYRQAAGRGLQLLFYSVGIGQISSEVPQNLSASRPQDRQFILSSKKLLLSDSGFYLCAWSRRDTYGYTFGSGTRLTVV.

The chain employs TRBV18 and TRBJ2-1; 14 bases align to TRBD2. The CDR3 consists of 15 residues. V shed 5 bases, J shed 7 bases, and the junction held 4 bases outside the gene matches. CDR1 is KGHSH, CDR2 LQKENI, per germline. The CDR3 sequence: CASSSGLAGVNEQFF. CDR3 DNA sequence: TGTGCCAGCTCATCGGGACTAGCGGGAGTAAATGAGCAGTTCTTC.

The chain is built from TRBV25-1 and TRBJ2-7, with TRBD1 matching 9 bases. V was pared by 2 bases and J by 1 base, with 6 bases of the junction left unmatched. The V gene's germline CDR1 is MGHDK and CDR2 SYGVNS. The CDR3 runs 16 residues. CDR3: CASSEGTGKGSYEQYF. The DNA for the CDR3 is TGTGCCAGCAGTGAAGGGACAGGGAAAGGGTCCTACGAGCAGTACTTC.

The chain uses TRBV15 and TRBJ1-2; the D is unclear. Germline CDR1 reads LNHNV; CDR2 reads YYDKDF (reference sequence). Trimming took off 0 bases at V and 14 bases at J, with 13 bases between the two ends. The CDR3 consists of 12 residues. The chain's CDR3 is CATSRDADWRTF. DNA of the CDR3: TGTGCCACCAGCAGAGATGCGGATTGGAGAACCTTC.

The J gene is TRBJ2-5, the V gene TRBV10-3; maybe TRBD1 (5 bases). The CDR3 has 12 amino acids. V dropped 2 bases and J dropped 4 bases, with 5 bases sitting between them. The germline V gene encodes CDR1 ENHRY and CDR2 SYGVKD. Here the CDR3 reads CAISERGETQYF. The CDR3 bases are TGTGCCATCAGTGAGAGGGGAGAGACCCAGTACTTC.

This chain joins TRBV4-3 and TRBJ1-5; D is uncertain. The germline CDR1 and CDR2 sequences are LGHNA and YSLEER. Deletions cut 1 base from V and 2 bases from J, with 6 bases between. The CDR3 runs 14 residues. The DNA of the CDR3 is TGCGCCAGCAGCCAAGTAAAAGGCAATCAGCCCCAGCATTTT. Translation: CASSQVKGNQPQHF.

This chain links TRBV7-8 with TRBJ2-7; D ambiguous. This CDR3 region has 14 residues. Germline loops: CDR1 SGHVS, CDR2 FQNEAQ. Trimming cost V 2 bases and J 1 base, with 9 bases left between them. The CDR3 region has the DNA TGTGCCAGCAGCTTAAATGCGGAATCCTACGAGCAGTACTTC. Amino acids: CASSLNAESYEQYF.

This sequence joins TRBV27 and TRBJ1-5, with 8 bases identical to TRBD1. V lost 5 bases to trimming and J lost 0 bases; unmatched junction nucleotides: 9. This CDR3 is built from 17 residues. Per the germline V gene, CDR1 is MNHEY and CDR2 is SMNVEV (reference sequence). DNA of the CDR3: TGTGCCAGCAGTCACCGGGACAGGATTTATAGCAATCAGCCCCAGCATTTT. It codes for CASSHRDRIYSNQPQHF.

The chain recombines TRBV7-9 with TRBJ2-5, with D hard to call. The germline V gene has CDR1 SEHNR and CDR2 FQNEAQ (reference sequence). With 1 base removed from V and 5 bases from J, the gap between germline ends came to 11 bases. This CDR3 has 14 residues. This CDR3 is CASSLVSGQETQYF. CDR3 DNA sequence: TGTGCCAGCAGCTTAGTCTCCGGTCAGGAGACCCAGTACTTC.

The gene calls are TRBV5-5 and TRBJ2-6, with D unresolved. Per germline, CDR1 SGHKS and CDR2 YYEKEE (reference sequence). With 4 bases removed from V and 0 bases from J, the gap between germline ends came to 11 bases. This CDR3 has 16 residues. The CDR3 sequence: CASSQLQSSGANVLTF. In DNA form, the CDR3 reads TGTGCCAGCAGCCAGCTTCAGAGCTCTGGGGCCAACGTCCTGACTTTC.

The chain uses TRBV30 and TRBJ1-2, with 11 nucleotides matching TRBD1. Germline V gene data show CDR1 as GTSNPN and CDR2 as SVGIG (reference sequence). With V trimmed by 4 bases and J by 8 bases, 9 bases remained unmatched. The CDR3 extends over 14 amino acids. The CDR3 DNA is TGTGCCTGGACCCCGGACAGGGGGCAGGGAGGCTACACCTTC. Residues: CAWTPDRGQGGYTF.

The V and J genes are TRBV4-1 and TRBJ1-3, with D uncertain. The germline CDR1 and CDR2 sequences are MGHRA and YSYEKL. V shed 0 bases and J shed 0 bases, with 12 bases lying between them. This CDR3 has 17 residues. DNA of the CDR3: TGCGCCAGCAGCCAAGAAGTCGTTTGGATCTCTGGAAACACCATATATTTT. Its translation is CASSQEVVWISGNTIYF.

This clone appeared a few times. V and J are TRBV4-2 and TRBJ2-3; D may be TRBD2 (6 bases). Germline CDR1 reads LGHNA; CDR2 reads YNFKEQ. This CDR3 comprises 14 residues. Trimming stripped 4 bases from V and 2 bases from J, with 10 bases between. CDR3 DNA: TGTGCCAGCAGCCGGGGACTTATCACAGATACGCAGTATTTT. It yields the protein CASSRGLITDTQYF.

The chain recombines TRBV7-9 with TRBJ2-1; 7 nucleotides match TRBD1. The CDR3 runs 15 residues. V was clipped by 5 bases and J by 4 bases; unmatched bases: 8. Looked up from germline, CDR1 is SEHNR and CDR2 is FQNEAQ (reference sequence). The CDR3 DNA is TGTGCCAGCAGCCTACGACAGGGCTTGTACAATGAGCAGTTCTTC. Its translation: CASSLRQGLYNEQFF.

J is TRBJ2-1 and V is TRBV19; possibly TRBD2 for D (5 bases). The CDR3 is 13 amino acids. Germline-derived CDR1 and CDR2 are LNHDA and SQIVND (reference sequence). The V end was cut by 4 bases, the J end by 9 bases, with 13 bases between. DNA of the CDR3: TGTGCCAGTAGTAGGACGGACGAGGGTGAGCAGTTCTTC. Its translation is CASSRTDEGEQFF.